The 3 T cell receptor beta chains below all came from one sample that was sequenced in a study of T cells in Graves' hyperthyroidism and ophthalmopathy (dated by TCRdb to between 2018 and 2021). The library was generated by multiplex PCR. The sequencer listed for this sample is Illumina HiSeq 2000. The TCR beta CDR3 regions were amplified from RNA transcripts. For the first round of RT-PCR on the TCR CDR3, the HTBI primer set was used together with the Qiagen OneStep RT-PCR kit. TCRdb applied fastp at Q25 and MiXCR to the public reads, then kept only in-frame beta chains. Identical CDR3 protein sequences are pooled into one entry, listed with their most common genes and DNA. The sample profile shows roughly 420,000 distinct CDR3 sequences; more than 15% of them were found once. Of the sample, around an eighth is held by the ten largest clones. The specimen was blood. The receptors shown here come from a woman between 18 and 29 years old with Graves' hyperthyroidism.

The J gene is TRBJ2-7, the V gene TRBV29-1, with D tentatively TRBD1 (8 bases). V was trimmed by 6 bases and J by 4 bases, leaving 19 bases between them. Germline values: CDR1 SQVTM, CDR2 ANQGSEA. The CDR3 length is 14 residues. CDR3 sequence (DNA): TGCAGCGTCCTAACAGGGGGAGGGCTTTACGAGCAGTACTTC. Amino acids: CSVLTGGGLYEQYF.

V gene TRBV7-3 combines with J gene TRBJ2-1, with 8 positions matching TRBD2. The CDR3 is 16 residues long. V lost 5 bases to trimming and J lost 5 bases; unmatched junction nucleotides: 11. Per the germline V gene, CDR1 is SGHTA and CDR2 is FQGTGA. DNA for the CDR3: TGTGCCAGCAGCCCGGGGGGGGGGGGGGCCCACAATGAGCAGTTCTTC. Its protein is CASSPGGGGAHNEQFF.

The chain links TRBV20-1 to TRBJ1-5, with 7 nucleotides matching TRBD1. CDR3 length: 14 amino acids. Trimming took 0 bases from V and 5 from J; bases not matched to a gene: 4. Germline V gene lookup returns CDR1 DFQATT and CDR2 SNEGSKA (reference sequence). CDR3 sequence: CSAREDREYQPQHF. For the CDR3, the DNA is TGCAGTGCTAGAGAAGACAGGGAATATCAGCCCCAGCATTTT.